This entry lists 29 T cell receptor beta chains sequenced from one sample in a study of blood T cell repertoires in COVID-19. Only in-frame clones appear in the TCRdb table, and some are missing; sequencing was by immunoSEQ multiplex PCR. The sample comprises around 450,000 clones, about 90% of which are singletons, and around 1.8% rests with the top ten. Sequencing input: PBMCs or T cells enriched from blood (not recorded which). The origin of the receptors is a woman aged 18-30 years with acute COVID-19.

J is TRBJ2-2 and V is TRBV6-5; D is uncertain. The CDR3 is made up of 13 amino acids. Trimming cost V 2 bases and J 4 bases, with 5 bases left between them. Per the germline V gene, CDR1 is MNHEY and CDR2 is SVGAGI. CDR3 coding DNA: TGTGCCAGCAGTTACCTCCCCACCGGGGAGCTGTTTTTT. It specifies CASSYLPTGELFF.

The chain carries TRBV19 and TRBJ1-2, with no clear D. Germline CDR1 LNHDA, CDR2 SQIVND (reference sequence). V was shortened by 6 bases and J by 5 bases, with 13 bases between the two germline ends. This CDR3 is built from 13 residues. This chain's CDR3 is CASRGSSLYGYTF. CDR3 nucleotide sequence: TGTGCCAGTAGGGGCTCCAGTCTGTATGGCTACACCTTC.

V usage is TRBV10-3 and J usage is TRBJ1-5; no definite D call. CDR3 size: 13 residues. The germline V gene encodes CDR1 ENHRY and CDR2 SYGVKD. V lost 5 bases, J lost 4 bases, and 9 bases lay in between. CDR3 nucleotides: TGTGCCATCAGTCCGGAGAAGAATCAGCCCCAGCATTTT. This gives the protein CAISPEKNQPQHF.

The chain links TRBV4-1 to TRBJ2-1; D possibly corresponds to TRBD2 (5 bases). Between the trimmed V and J ends, which lost 1 base and 2 bases, there was a span of 9 bases. This CDR3 is 15 amino acids long. Germline lookup yields CDR1 MGHRA and CDR2 YSYEKL. CDR3 DNA: TGCGCCAGCAGCCAAGTACGGGGAACCTACAATGAGCAGTTCTTC. This gives the protein CASSQVRGTYNEQFF.

The J gene is TRBJ2-7, the V gene TRBV6-5, with D perhaps TRBD2 (5 bases). Germline loops: CDR1 MNHEY, CDR2 SVGAGI. The CDR3 is 14 residues long. V dropped 6 bases and J dropped 0 bases, with 12 bases sitting between them. The CDR3 DNA follows: TGTGCCAGCAGCCGGTACAGCGGCTCCTACGAGCAGTACTTC. Translating gives CASSRYSGSYEQYF.

This chain connects TRBV12-5 to TRBJ2-1; the D gene is possibly TRBD1 (6 bases). The CDR3 length is 16 residues. V lost 5 bases to trimming and J lost 6 bases, with 20 bases between them. From germline, CDR1 is LGHNT and CDR2 FRNRAP. CDR3 sequence (DNA): TGTGCTAGTGGTCACCCCCGGGACACAACTTTCAATGAGCAGTTCTTC. It translates to CASGHPRDTTFNEQFF.

V is TRBV28 and J is TRBJ2-1, with 8 bases aligning to TRBD1. The CDR3 extends over 14 amino acids. V shed 6 bases and J 12 bases; nucleotides not matched to a gene: 13. Germline loops: CDR1 MDHEN, CDR2 SYDVKM. CDR3 bases: TGTGCCAGCAGCTTCACTAACAGGGGGTGGGGGCAGTTCTTC. Amino acid sequence: CASSFTNRGWGQFF.

The genes are TRBV18 and TRBJ2-2, with D maybe TRBD1 (5 bases). V was clipped by 3 bases and J by 3 bases, with 14 bases between them. The CDR3 extends over 16 amino acids. Germline CDR1 and CDR2: KGHSH and LQKENI. This CDR3 reads CASSPSWGADTGELFF. The CDR3 DNA is TGTGCCAGCTCACCTTCATGGGGCGCGGACACCGGGGAGCTGTTTTTT. Variable domain in full (rest from reference TRBV18 and TRBJ2-2): NAGVMQNPRHLVRRRGQEARLRCSPMKGHSHVYWYRQLPEEGLKFMVYLQKENIIDESGMPKERFSAEFPKEGPSILRIQQVVRGDSAAYFCASSPSWGADTGELFFGEGSRLTVL.

This chain joins TRBV19 and TRBJ2-2; 7 bases are a match to TRBD1. V shed 5 bases, J shed 4 bases, and the junction held 10 bases outside the gene matches. CDR3 length: 16 amino acids. In germline, CDR1 is LNHDA, CDR2 SQIVND (reference sequence). The CDR3 nucleotides are TGTGCCAGTAGTCCAACCAACAGGGGATTCACCGGGGAGCTGTTTTTT. Amino acids: CASSPTNRGFTGELFF.

This sequence joins TRBV4-3 and TRBJ2-1, with 15 bases that match TRBD2. The CDR3 has 13 residues. The V segment lost 10 bases and the J segment 7 bases; nucleotides outside the gene matches: 2. CDR1 LGHNA and CDR2 YSLEER come from the germline V gene. The CDR3 protein is CATGLAGGNEQFF. The CDR3 DNA sequence: TGCGCCACTGGACTAGCGGGAGGGAATGAGCAGTTCTTC.

This rearrangement joins TRBV5-1 to TRBJ1-5; 7 nucleotides agree with TRBD1. Germline trimming cut 3 bases from V and 4 bases from J; bases unmatched to any gene: 4. The CDR3 consists of 14 residues. Per germline, CDR1 SGHRS and CDR2 YFSETQ. The CDR3 region is CASSWDSGNQPQHF. CDR3 DNA: TGCGCCAGCAGCTGGGACAGTGGTAATCAGCCCCAGCATTTT.

The chain combines TRBV12-5 with TRBJ2-7, with D maybe TRBD1 (5 bases). The germline V gene encodes CDR1 LGHNT and CDR2 FRNRAP. This CDR3 has 15 residues. V dropped 6 bases and J dropped 0 bases, with 15 bases sitting between them. The CDR3 DNA reads as TGTGCTAGTGGCCTGTCGTCAGGGCCCTCCTACGAGCAGTACTTC. The encoded protein is CASGLSSGPSYEQYF.

This clone was seen only a few times. The chain has TRBV3-1 (or the pseudogene TRBV3-2) and TRBJ1-3; D ambiguous. Germline V gives CDR1 LGHDT, CDR2 YNNKEL (reference sequence). V dropped 1 base and J dropped 1 base, with 11 bases sitting between them. This CDR3 region has 16 residues. The CDR3 loop is CASSQGVWESGNTIYF. The DNA for the CDR3 is TGTGCCAGCAGCCAAGGGGTTTGGGAGTCTGGAAACACCATATATTTT.

V and J are TRBV5-4 and TRBJ2-7; 13 bases map to TRBD2. This CDR3 region has 16 residues. Losses at the gene ends were 0 bases for V and 3 bases for J; bases not matched to a gene: 3. CDR1 and CDR2 (germline): SGHNT, YYREEE (reference sequence). The CDR3 DNA reads as TGTGCCAGCAGCTTGGGACTAGCGGGAGGTGGCTACGAGCAGTACTTC. Amino acid sequence: CASSLGLAGGGYEQYF.

This rearrangement joins TRBV4-3 to TRBJ1-2; 8 bases fit TRBD1. The CDR3 contains 17 residues. Germline V gene lookup returns CDR1 LGHNA and CDR2 YSLEER. V shed 1 base and J 3 bases; nucleotides not matched to a gene: 10. The CDR3 region has the DNA TGCGCCAGCAGCCAAGGGACAGGGTCGAGATCCGACTATGGCTACACCTTC. It codes for CASSQGTGSRSDYGYTF.

The chain joins TRBV19 to TRBJ1-1; 9 bases fit TRBD1. Germline V gene lookup returns CDR1 LNHDA and CDR2 SQIVND (reference sequence). V lost 4 bases and J lost 6; bases outside the gene matches: 12. The CDR3 is made up of 16 amino acids. CDR3 in amino acids: CASSKFPGQGDAEAFF. CDR3 sequence (DNA): TGTGCCAGTAGTAAATTTCCGGGACAGGGAGACGCTGAAGCTTTCTTT.

The chain couples TRBV5-1 to TRBJ1-4; TRBD1 matches at 8 bases. The CDR3 loop spans 15 amino acids. Looked up from germline, CDR1 is SGHRS and CDR2 is YFSETQ. V trimming: 0 bases; J trimming: 7 bases; junction bases outside the gene matches: 5. The CDR3 nucleotides are TGCGCCAGCAGCTTGGGACAGGGGATGGGTGAAAAACTGTTTTTT. This encodes CASSLGQGMGEKLFF.

The chain couples TRBV2 to TRBJ2-5; 10 bases are a match to TRBD1. The CDR3 extends over 16 amino acids. The germline CDR1 and CDR2 sequences are SNHLY and FYNNEI. V trimming: 3 bases; J trimming: 5 bases; junction bases outside the gene matches: 9. CDR3 sequence: CASSDVSGTGVETQYF. For the CDR3, the DNA is TGTGCCAGCAGTGATGTTAGTGGGACAGGGGTGGAGACCCAGTACTTC. Supplemented by reference TRBV2 and TRBJ2-5, the full variable domain reads EPEVTQTPSHQVTQMGQEVILRCVPISNHLYFYWYRQILGQKVEFLVSFYNNEISEKSEIFDDQFSVERPDGSNFTLKIRSTKLEDSAMYFCASSDVSGTGVETQYFGPGTRLLVL.

This clone was found once. The chain is built from TRBV18 and TRBJ1-1, with no clear D. V lost 1 base to trimming and J lost 3 bases, with 9 bases between them. The CDR3 spans 14 residues. The germline V gene has CDR1 KGHSH and CDR2 LQKENI. The CDR3 DNA reads as TGTGCCAGCTCACCACTCGTTGGAGACACTGAAGCTTTCTTT. This gives the protein CASSPLVGDTEAFF.

In DNA form, the CDR3 reads TGTGCCAGCAGCCGGACAGGCCTCAATCAGCCCCAGCATTTT. It is translated as CASSRTGLNQPQHF. V and J are TRBV7-9 and TRBJ1-5; TRBD1 matches at 7 bases. V lost 5 bases and J lost 3; bases outside the gene matches: 4. CDR1 and CDR2 from the germline V gene are SEHNR and FQNEAQ (reference sequence). The CDR3 is 14 amino acids.

The rearrangement uses TRBV25-1 and TRBJ1-5; D is undetermined. The CDR3 is 16 amino acids. The germline gives CDR1 MGHDK, CDR2 SYGVNS. Between the trimmed V and J ends, which lost 4 bases and 0 bases, there was a span of 13 bases. The DNA for the CDR3 is TGTGCCAGCAGTGCATCGGGAATCGGTAGCAATCAGCCCCAGCATTTT. Its protein product is CASSASGIGSNQPQHF. Full variable domain (rest looked up from reference TRBV25-1 and TRBJ1-5): EADIYQTPRYLVIGTGKKITLECSQTMGHDKMYWYQQDPGMELHLIHYSYGVNSTEKGDLSSESTVSRIRTEHFPLTLESARPSHTSQYLCASSASGIGSNQPQHFGDGTRLSIL.

This chain links TRBV19 with TRBJ1-5, with D unresolved. The CDR3 contains 13 residues. Between the trimmed V and J ends, which lost 9 bases and 3 bases, there was a span of 12 bases. In germline, CDR1 is LNHDA, CDR2 SQIVND (reference sequence). The CDR3 DNA follows: TGTGCCAGCACCACAGCTTTCAATCAGCCCCAGCATTTT. Protein: CASTTAFNQPQHF.

J is TRBJ1-1 and V is TRBV5-5, with 10 bases that match TRBD1. V lost 4 bases, J lost 2 bases, and 5 bases stayed unmatched. The CDR3 extends over 15 amino acids. Germline CDR1 is SGHKS and CDR2 is YYEKEE (reference sequence). CDR3 sequence (DNA): TGTGCCAGCAGCCACCGACAGGGGGCAAACACTGAAGCTTTCTTT. Translating it yields CASSHRQGANTEAFF.

CDR3 bases: TGTGCCAGCATTCCGCCACCGGGACAGGACACAGATACGCAGTATTTT. Translated, it gives CASIPPPGQDTDTQYF. The chain uses TRBV28 and TRBJ2-3, with 8 bases lining up with TRBD1. Unmatched junction bases numbered 11, after V lost 7 bases and J lost 2 bases. This CDR3 region has 16 residues. Germline CDR1 and CDR2: MDHEN and SYDVKM. Full variable domain (outside the CDR3, taken from reference TRBV28 and TRBJ2-3): DVKVTQSSRYLVKRTGEKVFLECVQDMDHENMFWYRQDPGLGLRLIYFSYDVKMKEKGDIPEGYSVSREKKERFSLILESASTNQTSMYLCASIPPPGQDTDTQYFGPGTRLTVL.

The chain links TRBV19 to TRBJ1-2; no definite D call. Trimming cost V 0 bases and J 6 bases, with 11 bases left between them. There are 14 residues in the CDR3. Germline CDR1 and CDR2: LNHDA and SQIVND (reference sequence). CDR3 bases: TGTGCCAGTAGTATAGATTGGTCGGGGAATGGCTACACCTTC. Protein: CASSIDWSGNGYTF.

The chain links TRBV29-1 to TRBJ1-1; no reliable D call. Per germline, CDR1 SQVTM and CDR2 ANQGSEA. CDR3 length: 12 amino acids. The V gene lost 7 bases and the J gene lost 8 bases, with 17 bases spanning the gap. The CDR3 nucleotides are TGCAGCGCCCGCGAAAGTGCAGGAGAAGCTTTCTTT. Encoded protein: CSARESAGEAFF.

CDR3 DNA: TGTGCCAGCAGCTTGGGGCAGGGGGTGGCAGATACGCAGTATTTT. As protein: CASSLGQGVADTQYF. The rearrangement links TRBV5-5 to TRBJ2-3, with 7 bases aligning to TRBD1. J was trimmed by 4 bases and V by 0 bases; bases with no gene match: 5. CDR3 length: 15 amino acids. Germline CDR1 and CDR2: SGHKS and YYEKEE (reference sequence).

As regards this clone: Other DNA variants within this sample encode the same CDR3. The J gene is TRBJ2-2, the V gene TRBV5-1, with D perhaps TRBD1 (5 bases). Germline CDR1 is SGHRS and CDR2 is YFSETQ. There are 14 residues in the CDR3. V was trimmed by 5 bases and J by 0 bases, leaving 8 bases between them. CDR3 sequence: CASRPTANTGELFF. The CDR3 DNA follows: TGCGCCAGCAGACCGACAGCGAACACCGGGGAGCTGTTTTTT.

This chain joins TRBV4-1 and TRBJ2-7; 9 nucleotides line up with TRBD1. V shed 4 bases and J 7 bases; nucleotides not matched to a gene: 11. The V gene's germline CDR1 is MGHRA and CDR2 YSYEKL. The length of the CDR3 is 15 residues. For the CDR3, the DNA is TGCGCCAGCAGCCCAGGGACAGGGTGGGATAGGGAGCAGTACTTC. This encodes CASSPGTGWDREQYF.